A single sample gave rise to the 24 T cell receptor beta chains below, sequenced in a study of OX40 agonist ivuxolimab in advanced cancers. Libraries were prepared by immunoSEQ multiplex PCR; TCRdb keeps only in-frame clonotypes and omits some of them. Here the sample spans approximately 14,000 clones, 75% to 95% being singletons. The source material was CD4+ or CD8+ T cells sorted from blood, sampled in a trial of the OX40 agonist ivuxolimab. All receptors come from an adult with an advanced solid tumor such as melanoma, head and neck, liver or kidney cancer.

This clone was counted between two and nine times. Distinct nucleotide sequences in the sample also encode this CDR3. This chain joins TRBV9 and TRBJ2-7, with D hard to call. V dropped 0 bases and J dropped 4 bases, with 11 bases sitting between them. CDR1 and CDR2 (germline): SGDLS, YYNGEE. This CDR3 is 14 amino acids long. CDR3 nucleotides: TGTGCCAGCAGCGTAGGAGGACGCGGTTACGAGCAGTACTTC. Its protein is CASSVGGRGYEQYF.

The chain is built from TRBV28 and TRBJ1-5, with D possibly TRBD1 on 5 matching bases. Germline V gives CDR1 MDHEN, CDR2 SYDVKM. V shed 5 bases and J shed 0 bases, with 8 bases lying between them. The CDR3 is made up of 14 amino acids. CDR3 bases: TGTGCCAGCAGTATGGGACTTAGCAATCAGCCCCAGCATTTT. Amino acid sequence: CASSMGLSNQPQHF.

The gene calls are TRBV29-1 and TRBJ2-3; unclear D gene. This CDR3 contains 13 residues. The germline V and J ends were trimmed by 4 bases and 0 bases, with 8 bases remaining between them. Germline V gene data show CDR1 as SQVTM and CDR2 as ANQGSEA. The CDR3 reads CSVVPASTDTQYF. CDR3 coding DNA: TGCAGCGTTGTTCCAGCGAGCACAGATACGCAGTATTTT.

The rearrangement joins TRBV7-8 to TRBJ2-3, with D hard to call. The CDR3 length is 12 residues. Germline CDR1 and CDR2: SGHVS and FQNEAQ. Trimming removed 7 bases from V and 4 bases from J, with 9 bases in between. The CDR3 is CASTSPADTQYF. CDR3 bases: TGTGCCAGCACTTCCCCCGCAGATACGCAGTATTTT. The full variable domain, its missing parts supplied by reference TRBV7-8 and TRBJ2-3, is GAGVSQSPRYKVAKRGQDVALRCDPISGHVSLFWYQQALGQGPEFLTYFQNEAQLDKSGLPSDRFFAERPEGSVSTLKIQRTQQEDSAVYLCASTSPADTQYFGPGTRLTVL.

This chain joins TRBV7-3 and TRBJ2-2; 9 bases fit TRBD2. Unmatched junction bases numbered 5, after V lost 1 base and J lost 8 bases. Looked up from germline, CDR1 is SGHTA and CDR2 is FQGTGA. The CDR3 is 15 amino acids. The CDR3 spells CASSLSLAGSGELFF. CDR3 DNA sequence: TGTGCCAGCAGCTTAAGTCTAGCGGGATCTGGGGAGCTGTTTTTT.

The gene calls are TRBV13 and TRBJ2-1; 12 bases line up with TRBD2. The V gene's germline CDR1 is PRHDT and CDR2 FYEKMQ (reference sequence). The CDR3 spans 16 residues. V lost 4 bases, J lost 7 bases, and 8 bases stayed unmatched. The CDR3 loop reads CASSSRTSGMLNEQFF. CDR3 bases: TGTGCCAGCAGCTCCCGGACTAGCGGGATGTTGAATGAGCAGTTCTTC.

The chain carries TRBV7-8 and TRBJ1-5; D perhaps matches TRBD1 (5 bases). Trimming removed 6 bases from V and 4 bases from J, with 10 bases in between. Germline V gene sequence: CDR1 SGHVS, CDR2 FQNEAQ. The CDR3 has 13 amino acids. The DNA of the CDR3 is TGTGCCAGCAGACCTCCAGGGAATCAGCCCCAGCATTTT. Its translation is CASRPPGNQPQHF.

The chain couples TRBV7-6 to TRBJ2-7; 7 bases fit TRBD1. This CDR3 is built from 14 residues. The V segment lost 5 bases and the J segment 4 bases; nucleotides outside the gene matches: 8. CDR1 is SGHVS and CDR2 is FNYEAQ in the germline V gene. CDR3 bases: TGTGCCAGCAGCGCCCAACAGGGGTTATACGAGCAGTACTTC. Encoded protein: CASSAQQGLYEQYF.

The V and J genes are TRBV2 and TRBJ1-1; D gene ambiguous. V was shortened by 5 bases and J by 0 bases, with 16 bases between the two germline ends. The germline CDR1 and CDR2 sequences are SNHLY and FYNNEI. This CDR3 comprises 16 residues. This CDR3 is CASSFSQTVMNTEAFF. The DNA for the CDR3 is TGTGCCAGCAGTTTTAGCCAGACGGTGATGAACACTGAAGCTTTCTTT.

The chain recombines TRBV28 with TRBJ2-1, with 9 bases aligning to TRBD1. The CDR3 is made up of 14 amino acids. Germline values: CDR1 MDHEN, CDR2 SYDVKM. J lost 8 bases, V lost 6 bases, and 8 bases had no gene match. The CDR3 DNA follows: TGTGCCAGCAGGGAAACAGGGGGCGGGGATGAGCAGTTCTTC. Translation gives CASRETGGGDEQFF.

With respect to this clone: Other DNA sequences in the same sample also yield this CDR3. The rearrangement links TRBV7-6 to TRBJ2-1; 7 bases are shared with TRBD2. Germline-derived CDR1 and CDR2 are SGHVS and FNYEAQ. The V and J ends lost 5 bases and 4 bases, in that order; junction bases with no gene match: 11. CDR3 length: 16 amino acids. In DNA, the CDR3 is TGTGCCAGCAGCGCCGTACTAGCGAGTCCTTACAATGAGCAGTTCTTC. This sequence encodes CASSAVLASPYNEQFF.

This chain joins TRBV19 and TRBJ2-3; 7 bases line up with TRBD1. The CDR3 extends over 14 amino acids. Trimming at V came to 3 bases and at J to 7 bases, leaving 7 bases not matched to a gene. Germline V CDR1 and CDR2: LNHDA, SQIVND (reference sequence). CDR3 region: CASSIEGTAYTQYF. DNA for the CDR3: TGTGCCAGTAGTATTGAGGGGACAGCGTATACGCAGTATTTT.

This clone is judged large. The CDR3 nucleotides are TGTGCCATCAGCAGGGAAACAGGTCCTTACAATGAGCAGTTCTTC. Its translation is CAISRETGPYNEQFF. V and J are TRBV10-3 and TRBJ2-1; D possibly corresponds to TRBD1 (5 bases). CDR1 is ENHRY and CDR2 is SYGVKD in the germline V gene. V was trimmed by 6 bases and J by 4 bases, leaving 16 bases between them. The CDR3 is 15 amino acids.

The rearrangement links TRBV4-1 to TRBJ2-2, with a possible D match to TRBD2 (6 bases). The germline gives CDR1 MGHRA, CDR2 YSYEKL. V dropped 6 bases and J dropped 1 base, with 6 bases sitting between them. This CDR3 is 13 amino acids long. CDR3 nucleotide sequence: TGCGCCAGCAGGGGGGGGAACACCGGGGAGCTGTTTTTT. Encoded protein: CASRGGNTGELFF.

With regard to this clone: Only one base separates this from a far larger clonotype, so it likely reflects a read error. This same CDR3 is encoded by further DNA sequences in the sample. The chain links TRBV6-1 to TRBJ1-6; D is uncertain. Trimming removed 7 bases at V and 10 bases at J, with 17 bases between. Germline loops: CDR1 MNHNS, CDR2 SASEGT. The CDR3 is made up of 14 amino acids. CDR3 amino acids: CASIDGVGASPLHF. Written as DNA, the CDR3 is TGTGCCAGCATCGACGGGGTGGGCGCATCACCCCTCCACTTT.

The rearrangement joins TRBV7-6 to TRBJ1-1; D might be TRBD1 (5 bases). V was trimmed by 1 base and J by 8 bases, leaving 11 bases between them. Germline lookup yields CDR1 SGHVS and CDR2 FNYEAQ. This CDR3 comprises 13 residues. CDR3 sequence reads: CASSLVDNQEAFF. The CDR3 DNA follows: TGTGCCAGCAGCTTAGTGGACAACCAAGAAGCTTTCTTT.

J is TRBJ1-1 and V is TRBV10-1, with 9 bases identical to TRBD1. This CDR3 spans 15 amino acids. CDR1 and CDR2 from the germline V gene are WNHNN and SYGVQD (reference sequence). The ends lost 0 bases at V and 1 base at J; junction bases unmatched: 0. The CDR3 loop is CASSESGQGNTEAFF. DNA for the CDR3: TGCGCCAGCAGTGAGTCGGGACAGGGGAACACTGAAGCTTTCTTT.

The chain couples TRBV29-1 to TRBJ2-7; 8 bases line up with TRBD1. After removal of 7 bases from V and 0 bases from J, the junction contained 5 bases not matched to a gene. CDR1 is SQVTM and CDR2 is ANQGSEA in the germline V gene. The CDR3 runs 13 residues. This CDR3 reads CSATGANSYEQYF. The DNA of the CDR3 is TGCAGCGCGACAGGGGCTAACTCCTACGAGCAGTACTTC.

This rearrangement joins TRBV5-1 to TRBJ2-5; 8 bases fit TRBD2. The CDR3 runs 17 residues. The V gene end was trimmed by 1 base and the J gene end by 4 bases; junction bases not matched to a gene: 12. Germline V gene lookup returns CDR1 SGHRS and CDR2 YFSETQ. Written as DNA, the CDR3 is TGCGCCAGCAGCTTGTTCGGGAGGGCCGTAGAAGGAGAGACCCAGTACTTC. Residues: CASSLFGRAVEGETQYF.

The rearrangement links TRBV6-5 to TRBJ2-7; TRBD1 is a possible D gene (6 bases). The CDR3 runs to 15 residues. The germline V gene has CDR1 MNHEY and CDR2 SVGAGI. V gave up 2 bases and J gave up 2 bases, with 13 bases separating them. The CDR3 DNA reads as TGTGCCAGCAGTTACACACCCGGGACACCCTACGAGCAGTACTTC. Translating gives CASSYTPGTPYEQYF.

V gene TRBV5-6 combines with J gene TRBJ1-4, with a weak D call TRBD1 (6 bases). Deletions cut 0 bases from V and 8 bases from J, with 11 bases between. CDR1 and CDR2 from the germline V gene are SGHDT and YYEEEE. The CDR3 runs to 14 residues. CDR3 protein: CASSLGGGGEKLFF. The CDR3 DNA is TGTGCCAGCAGCTTGGGCGGAGGGGGAGAAAAACTGTTTTTT.

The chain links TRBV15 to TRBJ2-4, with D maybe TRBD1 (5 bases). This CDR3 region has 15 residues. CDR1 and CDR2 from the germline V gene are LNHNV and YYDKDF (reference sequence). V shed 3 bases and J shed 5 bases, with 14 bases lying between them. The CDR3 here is CATSSVLRQQNIQYF. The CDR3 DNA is TGTGCCACCAGCAGCGTTTTGCGACAGCAAAACATTCAGTACTTC.

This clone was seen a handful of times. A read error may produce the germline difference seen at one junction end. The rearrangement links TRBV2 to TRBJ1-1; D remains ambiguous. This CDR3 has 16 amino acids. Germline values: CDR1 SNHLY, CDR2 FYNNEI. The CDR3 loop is CASREDPGRWNTEAFF. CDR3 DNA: TGTGCCAGCAGAGAAGACCCGGGCCGTTGGAACACTGAAGCTTTCTTT. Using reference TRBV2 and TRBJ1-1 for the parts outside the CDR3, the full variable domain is EPEVTQTPSHQVTQMGQEVILRCVPISNHLYFYWYRQILGQKVEFLVSFYNNEISEKSEIFDDQFSVERPDGSNFTLKIRSTKLEDSAMYFCASREDPGRWNTEAFFGQGTRLTVV.

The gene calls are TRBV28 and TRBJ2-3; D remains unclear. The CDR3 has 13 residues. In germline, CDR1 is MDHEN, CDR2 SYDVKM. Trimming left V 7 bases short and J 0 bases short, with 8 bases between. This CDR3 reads CASTGPSTDTQYF. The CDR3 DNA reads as TGTGCCAGCACCGGACCTAGCACAGATACGCAGTATTTT.